The 28 T cell receptor beta chains below all came from one sample that was sequenced in a study of cytomegalovirus exposure and HLA in healthy donors. Profiling relied on immunoSEQ multiplex PCR, and the TCRdb table lists in-frame clones only, not all of them. This repertoire shows hundreds of thousands of clones, around nine tenths found once; its top ten account for around 2.6%. The sequenced sample was PBMCs. These receptors all stem from a man aged 18 to 35 in good health and CMV-seronegative.

J is TRBJ2-1 and V is TRBV29-1, with D perhaps TRBD1 (6 bases). Trimming removed 5 bases at V and 11 bases at J, with 13 bases between. The V gene's germline CDR1 is SQVTM and CDR2 ANQGSEA. The CDR3 contains 11 residues. The CDR3 protein is CSVKYREQQFF. The CDR3 DNA is TGCAGCGTTAAATACAGGGAGCAGCAGTTCTTC.

This clone was picked up one time. The genes are TRBV7-2 and TRBJ2-3; D uncertain. V lost 3 bases and J lost 6, with 7 bases in between. CDR1 and CDR2 (germline): SGHTA, FQGNSA. The CDR3 is made up of 12 amino acids. CDR3 DNA sequence: TGTGCCAGCAGCTTCGGTCTTGATACGCAGTATTTT. Its protein is CASSFGLDTQYF.

The chain links TRBV18 to TRBJ1-5; 10 bases fit TRBD1. Germline V gene data show CDR1 as KGHSH and CDR2 as LQKENI. CDR3 size: 15 residues. Germline trimming cut 3 bases from V and 7 bases from J; bases unmatched to any gene: 6. CDR3 DNA: TGTGCCAGCTCACCGGGGACAGGGGTGGGGCAGCCCCAGCATTTT. This encodes CASSPGTGVGQPQHF.

In DNA, the CDR3 is TGTGCCAAGCTGACCGGGACAGGGGAGGACGAGCAGTACTTC. Encoded protein: CAKLTGTGEDEQYF. The genes are TRBV6-4 and TRBJ2-7; 10 bases match TRBD1. V was pared by 10 bases and J by 5 bases, with 11 bases of the junction left unmatched. Germline V lookup: CDR1 MRHNA, CDR2 SNTAGT. The CDR3 has 14 amino acids.

The chain employs TRBV4-3 and TRBJ1-2; the D gene is possibly TRBD1 (5 bases). The germline CDR1 and CDR2 sequences are LGHNA and YSLEER. The V gene lost 3 bases and the J gene lost 8 bases, with 10 bases spanning the gap. This CDR3 has 12 residues. CDR3 sequence: CASSHDQGGYTF. DNA for the CDR3: TGCGCCAGCAGCCACGATCAGGGAGGCTACACCTTC.

The gene calls are TRBV4-1 and TRBJ1-6; tentative D call: TRBD1 (6 bases). V gave up 4 bases and J gave up 14 bases, with 21 bases separating them. This CDR3 spans 15 amino acids. CDR1 and CDR2 from the germline V gene are MGHRA and YSYEKL. CDR3 in amino acids: CASSPGTSALSALHF. CDR3 coding DNA: TGCGCCAGCAGCCCCGGGACATCTGCTCTCTCGGCCCTCCACTTT.

CDR3 residues: CAWSSGQGSYQPQHF. CDR3 nucleotides: TGTGCCTGGAGTTCGGGACAGGGGTCTTATCAGCCCCAGCATTTT. The gene calls are TRBV30 and TRBJ1-5; 10 nucleotides align to TRBD1. The CDR3 is 15 residues long. Germline V CDR1 and CDR2: GTSNPN, SVGIG (reference sequence). The junction had 6 bases not matched to a gene; V was cut back by 2 bases and J by 5 bases.

V usage is TRBV6-6 and J usage is TRBJ2-5; TRBD2 agrees at 13 bases. Germline V gives CDR1 MNHNY, CDR2 SVGAGI (reference sequence). The CDR3 has 16 residues. The trim removed 8 bases at V and 2 bases at J, leaving 8 bases unmatched. CDR3 in amino acids: CASRLAGGPRQETQYF. CDR3 coding DNA: TGTGCCAGCCGACTAGCGGGGGGACCCCGTCAAGAGACCCAGTACTTC.

The chain links TRBV6-5 to TRBJ2-7; D remains unclear. CDR1 is MNHEY and CDR2 is SVGAGI in the germline V gene. The germline V and J ends were trimmed by 2 bases and 5 bases, with 13 bases remaining between them. The CDR3 extends over 14 amino acids. The CDR3 DNA reads TGTGCCAGCAGTTACGGTAGTAGGAGCGACGAGCAGTACTTC. This codes for CASSYGSRSDEQYF.

The rearrangement joins TRBV4-3 to TRBJ1-1; D ambiguous. V lost 0 bases, J lost 0 bases, and 5 bases lay in between. Per germline, CDR1 LGHNA and CDR2 YSLEER. This CDR3 is built from 14 residues. CDR3 coding DNA: TGCGCCAGCAGCCAAGATCCGGTGAACACTGAAGCTTTCTTT. This sequence encodes CASSQDPVNTEAFF.

This chain uses TRBV7-9 with TRBJ2-3; a possible D gene is TRBD2 (6 bases). Germline loops: CDR1 SEHNR, CDR2 FQNEAQ (reference sequence). The length of the CDR3 is 13 residues. Trimming took off 3 bases at V and 6 bases at J, with 10 bases between the two ends. The CDR3 region has the DNA TGTGCCAGCAGCTTCGGGAGCGCGGATACGCAGTATTTT. The encoded protein is CASSFGSADTQYF.

The CDR3 nucleotides read TGTGCCAGCAGCTTAAAGCTAGCGGGGGGCACAGATACGCAGTATTTT. This encodes CASSLKLAGGTDTQYF. V gene TRBV7-2 combines with J gene TRBJ2-3, with 10 bases matching TRBD2. This CDR3 comprises 16 residues. Losses at the gene ends were 2 bases for V and 1 base for J; bases not matched to a gene: 3. Germline CDR1 and CDR2: SGHTA and FQGNSA.

This clone was seen only a few times. This chain links TRBV7-2 with TRBJ1-2; a possible D gene is TRBD1 (6 bases). The CDR3 has 13 amino acids. In germline, CDR1 is SGHTA, CDR2 FQGNSA. Trimming pared 2 bases from V and 8 bases from J, leaving 12 bases between. CDR3 DNA: TGTGCCAGCAGCTTATTTGCAGGGGAAGGCTACACCTTC. Translated: CASSLFAGEGYTF.

This chain joins TRBV5-1 and TRBJ1-2; no clear D gene. Between the trimmed V and J ends, which lost 7 bases and 6 bases, there was a span of 10 bases. This CDR3 spans 11 amino acids. Germline V CDR1 and CDR2: SGHRS, YFSETQ. The CDR3 spells CASAAQNGYTF. CDR3 coding DNA: TGCGCCAGCGCAGCGCAAAATGGCTACACCTTC.

V usage is TRBV2 and J usage is TRBJ1-5; possible D gene TRBD1, 6 bases. The CDR3 runs 14 residues. V was trimmed by 4 bases and J by 2 bases, leaving 9 bases between them. The germline gives CDR1 SNHLY, CDR2 FYNNEI. The CDR3 loop is CASSGGGGNQPQHF. CDR3 bases: TGTGCCAGCAGTGGGGGGGGCGGCAATCAGCCCCAGCATTTT.

The rearrangement links TRBV2 to TRBJ2-5; D is undetermined. Germline V gene sequence: CDR1 SNHLY, CDR2 FYNNEI. Trimming removed 2 bases from V and 5 bases from J, with 9 bases in between. This CDR3 spans 13 amino acids. The CDR3 reads CASSENGGETQYF. The CDR3 DNA is TGTGCCAGCAGTGAAAACGGTGGTGAGACCCAGTACTTC.

The genes are TRBV4-3 and TRBJ2-7, with 10 bases identical to TRBD2. This CDR3 contains 16 residues. Germline loops: CDR1 LGHNA, CDR2 YSLEER. Trimming took 0 bases from V and 5 from J; bases not matched to a gene: 7. The DNA of the CDR3 is TGCGCCAGCAGCCAAGACCGCGGGCTAGCGGGAGACGAGCAGTACTTC. This gives the protein CASSQDRGLAGDEQYF.

The rearrangement joins TRBV9 to TRBJ2-2, with 8 bases aligning to TRBD2. The CDR3 length is 13 residues. J was trimmed by 6 bases and V by 2 bases; bases with no gene match: 0. The V gene's germline CDR1 is SGDLS and CDR2 YYNGEE. CDR3 region: CASSVGLAGELFF. In DNA, the CDR3 is TGTGCCAGCAGCGTGGGACTAGCCGGGGAGCTGTTTTTT.

The rearrangement links TRBV5-1 to TRBJ1-1, with no clear D. This CDR3 is 12 amino acids long. Deletions cut 0 bases from V and 9 bases from J, with 9 bases between. Germline V gene sequence: CDR1 SGHRS, CDR2 YFSETQ. As DNA, the CDR3 is TGCGCCAGCAGCTTGGACGGGGTGAAAGCTTTCTTT. Translated, it gives CASSLDGVKAFF.

This chain joins TRBV28 and TRBJ1-1; tentatively, D is TRBD1 (5 bases). Trimming pared 9 bases from V and 0 bases from J, leaving 14 bases between. The CDR3 extends over 14 amino acids. Germline CDR1 MDHEN, CDR2 SYDVKM. The CDR3 loop reads CASLGQPMNTEAFF. The CDR3 DNA sequence: TGTGCCAGTCTAGGACAACCTATGAACACTGAAGCTTTCTTT.

V is TRBV5-4 and J is TRBJ2-3, with TRBD1 matching 7 bases. Per the germline V gene, CDR1 is SGHNT and CDR2 is YYREEE (reference sequence). This CDR3 has 14 residues. After removal of 6 bases from V and 4 bases from J, the junction contained 8 bases not matched to a gene. The CDR3 nucleotides are TGTGCCAGCAAACAAGGGGGCAGGGCAGATACGCAGTATTTT. This gives the protein CASKQGGRADTQYF.

The genes are TRBV4-1 and TRBJ1-5; D is possibly TRBD1 (6 bases). The CDR3 loop spans 15 amino acids. Trimming left V 1 base short and J 7 bases short, with 14 bases between. Germline V CDR1 and CDR2: MGHRA, YSYEKL. CDR3: CASSQVWTDTQPQHF. The CDR3 DNA reads as TGCGCCAGCAGCCAAGTTTGGACAGATACCCAGCCCCAGCATTTT.

This clone occurred a few times. V is TRBV5-8 and J is TRBJ1-4; 10 nucleotides line up with TRBD1. CDR1 SGHTS and CDR2 YDEGEE come from the germline V gene. Trimming took 4 bases from V and 8 from J; bases not matched to a gene: 5. This CDR3 has 14 residues. The CDR3 loop is CASSPGQGGEKLFF. CDR3 nucleotide sequence: TGTGCCAGCAGCCCCGGACAGGGGGGAGAAAAACTGTTTTTT.

Only a few counts were recorded for this clone. The chain carries TRBV21-1 and TRBJ2-7; the DNA was not compared with TRBD1, the D call given in the table. TRBV21-1 is a pseudogene locus. This CDR3 region has 15 residues. CDR3 loop: CASNLSGDSAYEQYF. CDR3 bases: TGTGCCAGCAACTTATCTGGGGACAGCGCCTACGAGCAGTACTTC.

The DNA of the CDR3 is TGCAGCGCCAAAGCCCAGCCGTGGAGCTCCTACAATGAGCAGTTCTTC. It encodes CSAKAQPWSSYNEQFF. The J gene is TRBJ2-1, the V gene TRBV29-1; no definite D call. Germline V CDR1 and CDR2: SQVTM, ANQGSEA. Trimming stripped 7 bases from V and 0 bases from J, with 19 bases between. The CDR3 has 16 residues.

This chain links TRBV15 with TRBJ2-1; D possibly corresponds to TRBD2 (5 bases). V was clipped by 3 bases and J by 10 bases, with 10 bases between them. Germline V gene lookup returns CDR1 LNHNV and CDR2 YYDKDF (reference sequence). The CDR3 is 12 amino acids. In DNA form, the CDR3 reads TGTGCCACCAGCAGGGGAGTCGGGGAGCAGTTCTTC. Amino acids: CATSRGVGEQFF.

This clone was detected only once. The chain couples TRBV2 to TRBJ1-1, with D unclear. Germline V gene lookup returns CDR1 SNHLY and CDR2 FYNNEI. V was shortened by 4 bases and J by 0 bases, with 6 bases between the two germline ends. This CDR3 region has 13 residues. DNA of the CDR3: TGTGCCAGCAGTGCCGAGGTGAACACTGAAGCTTTCTTT. Translating gives CASSAEVNTEAFF.

The gene calls are TRBV27 and TRBJ2-1; 11 nucleotides line up with TRBD2. Germline CDR1 is MNHEY and CDR2 is SMNVEV (reference sequence). The CDR3 sequence is 17 residues long. The V gene end was trimmed by 4 bases and the J gene end by 7 bases; junction bases not matched to a gene: 12. The CDR3 spells CASSSKTSGATLNEQFF. CDR3 in DNA: TGTGCCAGCAGTTCCAAGACTAGCGGGGCCACCTTGAATGAGCAGTTCTTC.